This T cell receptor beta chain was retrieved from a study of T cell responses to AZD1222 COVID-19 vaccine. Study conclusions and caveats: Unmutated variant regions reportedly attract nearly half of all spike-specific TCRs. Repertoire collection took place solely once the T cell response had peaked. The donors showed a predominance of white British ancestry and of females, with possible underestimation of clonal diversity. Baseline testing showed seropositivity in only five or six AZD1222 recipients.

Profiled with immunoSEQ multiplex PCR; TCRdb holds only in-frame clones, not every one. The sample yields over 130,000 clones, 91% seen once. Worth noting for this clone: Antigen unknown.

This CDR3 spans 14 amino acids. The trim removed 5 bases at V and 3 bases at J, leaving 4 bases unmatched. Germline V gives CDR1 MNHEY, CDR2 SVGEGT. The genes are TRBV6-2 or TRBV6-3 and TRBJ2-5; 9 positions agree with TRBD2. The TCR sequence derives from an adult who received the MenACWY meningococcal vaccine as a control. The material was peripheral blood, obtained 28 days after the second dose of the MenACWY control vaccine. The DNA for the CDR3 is TGTGCCAGCAGTAAGGGCGGGGGGGAAGAGACCCAGTACTTC. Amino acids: CASSKGGGEETQYF.